This passage covers 20 T cell receptor beta chains from one sample sequenced in a study of cytotoxic CD8 clonotypes in ibrutinib-treated CLL. The assay was immunoSEQ multiplex PCR, and TCRdb's table has in-frame clones only and misses some. The sample records 42,000 or so clones, about 70% being singletons. Sequences were derived from PBMCs, sampled at disease progression, from a patient treated with ibrutinib. These receptors were obtained from a human donor with chronic lymphocytic leukemia.

This clone was detected only a few times. Within the sample, other DNA sequences also encode this same CDR3. The rearrangement links TRBV27 to TRBJ1-5, with 7 bases aligning to TRBD1. The CDR3 extends over 15 amino acids. CDR1 is MNHEY, CDR2 SMNVEV, per germline (reference sequence). V dropped 0 bases and J dropped 1; count of bases not matched to a gene: 0. The CDR3: CASSLSGQSNQPQHF. The CDR3 region has the DNA TGTGCCAGCAGTTTATCGGGACAGAGCAATCAGCCCCAGCATTTT.

V and J are TRBV27 and TRBJ1-2, with 11 bases identical to TRBD1. The CDR3 covers 16 residues. Unmatched junction bases numbered 13, after V lost 8 bases and J lost 5 bases. CDR1 is MNHEY, CDR2 SMNVEV, per germline (reference sequence). CDR3 sequence (DNA): TGTGCCAGCGCCTTGAACCGGGACAGGGGGACTTATGGCTACACCTTC. Protein sequence: CASALNRDRGTYGYTF.

The rearrangement uses TRBV27 and TRBJ1-1; D unresolved. CDR1 is MNHEY, CDR2 SMNVEV, per germline (reference sequence). The CDR3 has 14 amino acids. The germline V and J ends were trimmed by 3 bases and 5 bases, with 13 bases remaining between them. Here the CDR3 reads CASSFNFGQTEAFF. CDR3 DNA sequence: TGTGCCAGCAGTTTTAATTTCGGGCAAACTGAAGCTTTCTTT.

V usage is TRBV19 and J usage is TRBJ2-3, with 7 bases identical to TRBD2. V trimming: 5 bases; J trimming: 4 bases; junction bases outside the gene matches: 6. The CDR3 is 14 residues long. In germline, CDR1 is LNHDA, CDR2 SQIVND (reference sequence). The CDR3 is CASSLRGSADTQYF. DNA for the CDR3: TGTGCCAGTAGTTTACGCGGGAGTGCAGATACGCAGTATTTT.

The chain carries TRBV6-1 and TRBJ1-5; 8 bases map to TRBD1. The J segment lost 7 bases and the V segment lost 3 bases, leaving 5 bases of the junction unmatched. The CDR3 extends over 14 amino acids. Germline V gives CDR1 MNHNS, CDR2 SASEGT. The CDR3 bases are TGTGCCAGCAGTGAGGACAGGGTTGGGCAGCCCCAGCATTTT. Translating it yields CASSEDRVGQPQHF.

The genes are TRBV11-1 and TRBJ2-1; no firm D call. V was shortened by 7 bases and J by 3 bases, with 4 bases between the two germline ends. The CDR3 contains 11 residues. Germline V CDR1 and CDR2: SGHAT, FQDESV (reference sequence). CDR3 sequence reads: CASTNYNEQFF. In DNA form, the CDR3 reads TGTGCCAGCACTAACTACAATGAGCAGTTCTTC.

This chain connects TRBV7-8 to TRBJ2-7; D is perhaps TRBD1 (6 bases). V lost 1 base and J lost 2, with 15 bases in between. The germline gives CDR1 SGHVS, CDR2 FQNEAQ. This CDR3 comprises 16 residues. The CDR3 here is CASSLVATGITYEQYF. The CDR3 DNA sequence: TGTGCCAGCAGCTTAGTAGCAACAGGGATAACCTACGAGCAGTACTTC.

This chain connects TRBV6-1 to TRBJ2-3; D gene uncertain. Trimming left V 5 bases short and J 6 bases short, with 9 bases between. Germline V gives CDR1 MNHNS, CDR2 SASEGT. This CDR3 region has 12 residues. CDR3 in amino acids: CASSSTGDTQYF. The CDR3 nucleotides are TGTGCCAGCAGTTCTACTGGGGATACGCAGTATTTT.

The chain is built from TRBV11-2 and TRBJ2-6, with 10 nucleotides matching TRBD2. Trimming cost V 4 bases and J 2 bases; bases outside gene matches: 5. The germline gives CDR1 SGHAT, CDR2 FQNNGV. CDR3 length: 17 amino acids. Written as DNA, the CDR3 is TGTGCCAGCAGCTCCTTAGCGGGAGGAACTGGGGCCAACGTCCTGACTTTC. Protein sequence: CASSSLAGGTGANVLTF.

The rearrangement joins TRBV14 to TRBJ1-1, with D possibly TRBD1 on 6 matching bases. Deletions cut 1 base from V and 10 bases from J, with 10 bases between. The CDR3 loop spans 12 amino acids. Germline loops: CDR1 SGHDN, CDR2 FVKESK. CDR3 loop: CASSQAEGGAFF. CDR3 DNA sequence: TGTGCCAGCAGCCAAGCGGAGGGGGGAGCTTTCTTT. The full variable domain, completed using reference TRBV14 and TRBJ1-1, is EAGVTQFPSHSVIEKGQTVTLRCDPISGHDNLYWYRRVMGKEIKFLLHFVKESKQDESGMPNNRFLAERTGGTYSTLKVQPAELEDSGVYFCASSQAEGGAFFGQGTRLTVV.

This clone was observed once. The chain joins TRBV10-3 to TRBJ1-1, with a tentative D call TRBD1 (5 bases). In germline, CDR1 is ENHRY, CDR2 SYGVKD. The CDR3 covers 14 residues. V dropped 4 bases and J dropped 6 bases, with 15 bases sitting between them. In DNA form, the CDR3 reads TGTGCCATCAGTGGGGACCCTGAGTCGGCTGAAGCTTTCTTT. The encoded protein is CAISGDPESAEAFF.

V usage is TRBV7-3 and J usage is TRBJ2-2; 10 bases are shared with TRBD2. The CDR3 contains 17 residues. Germline assignment: CDR1 SGHTA and CDR2 FQGTGA. Trimming at V came to 4 bases and at J to 5 bases, leaving 10 bases not matched to a gene. The CDR3, as DNA: TGTGCCAGCAGCTACGACCCCATAGCGGGAGGTACCGGGGAGCTGTTTTTT. Translating it yields CASSYDPIAGGTGELFF. Variable domain in full (rest from reference TRBV7-3 and TRBJ2-2): GAGVSQTPSNKVTEKGKYVELRCDPISGHTALYWYRQSLGQGPEFLIYFQGTGAADDSGLPNDRFFAVRPEGSVSTLKIQRTERGDSAVYLCASSYDPIAGGTGELFFGEGSRLTVL.

The chain employs TRBV6-5 and TRBJ2-7; D uncertain. The CDR3 spans 13 residues. Germline assignment: CDR1 MNHEY and CDR2 SVGAGI. V gave up 0 bases and J gave up 6 bases, with 9 bases separating them. As DNA, the CDR3 is TGTGCCAGCAGTTACTCGAACCGCGGCGAGCAGTACTTC. Translated: CASSYSNRGEQYF.

This clone was seen a few times. The V gene is TRBV16, the J gene TRBJ2-2; D ambiguous. The V and J ends lost 3 bases and 1 base respectively, with 6 bases between them. The CDR3 has 14 residues. Germline CDR1 KGHSY, CDR2 FQNENV. The CDR3 reads CASSHSGNTGELFF. As DNA, the CDR3 is TGTGCCAGCAGCCACTCTGGGAACACCGGGGAGCTGTTTTTT.

J is TRBJ1-4 and V is TRBV19, with D perhaps matching TRBD1 (5 bases). The V end lost 5 bases, the J end lost 2 bases, and 12 bases lay between the germline ends. CDR1 is LNHDA, CDR2 SQIVND, per germline (reference sequence). The CDR3 consists of 15 residues. CDR3 bases: TGTGCCAGTAGTTCAAGGGGTTCCACTAATGAAAAACTGTTTTTT. Its protein is CASSSRGSTNEKLFF.

J is TRBJ1-1 and V is TRBV10-3; D unclear. The CDR3 spans 11 residues. Trimming removed 8 bases at V and 3 bases at J, with 7 bases between. Germline-derived CDR1 and CDR2 are ENHRY and SYGVKD. CDR3 loop: CAIRRDTEAFF. The CDR3 bases are TGTGCCATCCGACGAGACACTGAAGCTTTCTTT.

Only a few counts were recorded for this clone. V is TRBV6-5 and J is TRBJ1-1; D might be TRBD1 (5 bases). The CDR3 is made up of 14 amino acids. From germline, CDR1 is MNHEY and CDR2 SVGAGI. V was clipped by 8 bases and J by 2 bases, with 15 bases between them. The CDR3 coding sequence is TGTGCCAGCTACAGGTCACAGGTTAACACTGAAGCTTTCTTT. Amino acid sequence: CASYRSQVNTEAFF.

The gene calls are TRBV6-5 and TRBJ2-7; D not certain. The germline gives CDR1 MNHEY, CDR2 SVGAGI. The CDR3 spans 16 residues. The V gene lost 4 bases and the J gene lost 2 bases, with 18 bases spanning the gap. In nucleotides, the CDR3 is TGTGCCAGCAGTTCTCACCGCCTAGGACGGGCCTACGAGCAGTACTTC. As protein: CASSSHRLGRAYEQYF.

This clone has only one observation. The chain uses TRBV2 and TRBJ2-1; D remains ambiguous. The CDR3 length is 16 residues. Germline V gene lookup returns CDR1 SNHLY and CDR2 FYNNEI. Between the trimmed V and J ends, which lost 0 bases and 3 bases, there was a span of 12 bases. The CDR3 spells CASSEAPMDGYNEQFF. As DNA, the CDR3 is TGTGCCAGCAGTGAAGCGCCGATGGACGGCTACAATGAGCAGTTCTTC.

V gene TRBV5-1 combines with J gene TRBJ1-1, with D maybe TRBD1 (6 bases). V was shortened by 0 bases and J by 5 bases, with 17 bases between the two germline ends. From germline, CDR1 is SGHRS and CDR2 YFSETQ. This CDR3 has 16 amino acids. The CDR3 sequence: CASSLVGARRLTEAFF. CDR3 bases: TGCGCCAGCAGCTTGGTGGGGGCGCGGCGATTGACTGAAGCTTTCTTT.